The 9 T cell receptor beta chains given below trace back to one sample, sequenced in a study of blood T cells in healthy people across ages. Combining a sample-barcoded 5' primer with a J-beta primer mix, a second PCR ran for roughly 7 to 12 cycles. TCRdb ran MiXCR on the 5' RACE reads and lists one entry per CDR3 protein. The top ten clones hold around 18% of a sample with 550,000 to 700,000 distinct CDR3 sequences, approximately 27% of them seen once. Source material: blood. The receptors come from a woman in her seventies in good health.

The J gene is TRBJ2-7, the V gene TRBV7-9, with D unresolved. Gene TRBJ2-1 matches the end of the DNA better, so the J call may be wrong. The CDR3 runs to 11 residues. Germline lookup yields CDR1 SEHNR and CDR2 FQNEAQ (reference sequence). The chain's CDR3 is CASSRVEPQFF. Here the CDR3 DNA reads TGTGCCAGCAGCCGCGTGGAACCTCAGTTCTTC.

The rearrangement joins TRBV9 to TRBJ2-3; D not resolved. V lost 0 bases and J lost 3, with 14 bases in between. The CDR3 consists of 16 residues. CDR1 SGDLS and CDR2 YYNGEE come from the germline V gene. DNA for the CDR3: TGTGCCAGCAGCGTAGCCCACGGGTTTCCAACAGATACGCAGTATTTT. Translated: CASSVAHGFPTDTQYF.

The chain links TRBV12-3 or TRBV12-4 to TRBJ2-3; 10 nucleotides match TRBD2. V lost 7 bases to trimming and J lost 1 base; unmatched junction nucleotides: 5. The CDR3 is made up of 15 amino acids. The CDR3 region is CASTPGLAGTDTQYF. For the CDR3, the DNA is TGTGCCAGCACCCCTGGACTAGCGGGCACAGATACGCAGTATTTT.

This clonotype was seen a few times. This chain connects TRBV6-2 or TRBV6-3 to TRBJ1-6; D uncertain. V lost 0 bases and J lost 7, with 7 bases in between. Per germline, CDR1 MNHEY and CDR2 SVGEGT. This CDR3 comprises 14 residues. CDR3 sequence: CASSYSKANSPLHF. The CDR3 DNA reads TGTGCCAGCAGTTACTCGAAGGCCAATTCACCCCTCCACTTT.

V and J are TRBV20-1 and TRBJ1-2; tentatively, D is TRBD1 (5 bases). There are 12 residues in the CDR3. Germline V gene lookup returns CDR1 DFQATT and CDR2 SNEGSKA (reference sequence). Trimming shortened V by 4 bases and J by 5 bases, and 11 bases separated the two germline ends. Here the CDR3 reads CSATAGGYGYTF. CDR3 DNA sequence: TGCAGTGCTACCGCCGGGGGGTATGGCTACACCTTC.

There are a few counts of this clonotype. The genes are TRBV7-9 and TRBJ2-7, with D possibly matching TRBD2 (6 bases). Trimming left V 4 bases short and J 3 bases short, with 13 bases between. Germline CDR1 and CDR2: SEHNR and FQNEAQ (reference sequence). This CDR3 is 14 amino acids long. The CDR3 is CASSSAGGFYEQYF. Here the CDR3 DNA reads TGTGCCAGCAGCTCCGCTGGGGGGTTCTACGAGCAGTACTTC.

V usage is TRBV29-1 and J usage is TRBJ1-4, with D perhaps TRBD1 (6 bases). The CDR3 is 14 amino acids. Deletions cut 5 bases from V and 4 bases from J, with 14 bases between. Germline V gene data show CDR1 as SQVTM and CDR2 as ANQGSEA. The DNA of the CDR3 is TGCAGCGTTCTCAACAGGGCCGATAATGAAAAACTGTTTTTT. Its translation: CSVLNRADNEKLFF.

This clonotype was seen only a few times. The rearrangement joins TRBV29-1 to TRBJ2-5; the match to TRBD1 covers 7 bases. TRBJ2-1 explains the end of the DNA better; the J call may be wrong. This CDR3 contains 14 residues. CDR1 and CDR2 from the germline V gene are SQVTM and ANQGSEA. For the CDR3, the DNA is TGCAGCGTTGAAGGCCCGGGACAGACCAATGAGCAGTTCTTC. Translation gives CSVEGPGQTNEQFF.

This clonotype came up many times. The CDR3 protein is CSASGRSLSYEQYF. CDR3 nucleotide sequence: TGCAGTGCTAGCGGCAGATCACTCTCCTACGAGCAGTACTTC. The chain links TRBV20-1 to TRBJ2-7; D ambiguous. V was clipped by 3 bases and J by 0 bases, with 12 bases between them. CDR3 size: 14 residues. Germline CDR1 and CDR2: DFQATT and SNEGSKA (reference sequence).